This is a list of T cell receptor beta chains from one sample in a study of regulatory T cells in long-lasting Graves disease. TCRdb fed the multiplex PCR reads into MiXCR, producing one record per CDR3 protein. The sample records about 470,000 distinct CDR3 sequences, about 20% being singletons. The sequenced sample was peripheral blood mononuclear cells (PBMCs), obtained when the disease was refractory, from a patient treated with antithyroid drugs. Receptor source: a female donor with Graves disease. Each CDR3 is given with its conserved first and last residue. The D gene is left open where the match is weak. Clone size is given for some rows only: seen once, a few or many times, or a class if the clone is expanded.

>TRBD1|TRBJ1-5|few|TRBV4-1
CASSPIAGGGQPQHF
TGCGCCAGCAGCCCTATTGCAGGGGGAGGACAGCCCCAGCATTTT
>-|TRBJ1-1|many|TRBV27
CASSLSGTMNTEAFF
TGTGCCAGCAGTTTATCAGGGACAATGAACACTGAAGCTTTCTTT
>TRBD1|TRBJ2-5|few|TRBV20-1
CSAESGTDQETQYF
TGCAGTGCGGAGTCAGGGACAGACCAAGAGACCCAGTACTTC
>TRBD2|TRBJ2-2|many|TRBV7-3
CASSPSGGTNGELFF
TGTGCCAGCAGCCCTAGCGGGGGCACGAATGGGGAGCTGTTTTTT
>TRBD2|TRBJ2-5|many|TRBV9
CASSVGLAGSQETQYF
TGTGCCAGCAGCGTAGGATTAGCGGGGTCACAAGAGACCCAGTACTTC
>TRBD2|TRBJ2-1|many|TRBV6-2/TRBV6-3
CASSYSTSGKNEQFF
TGTGCCAGCAGTTACTCGACTAGCGGGAAGAATGAGCAGTTCTTC
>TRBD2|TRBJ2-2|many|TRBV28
CASSHPSGLAGYGGELFF
TGTGCCAGCAGTCACCCCTCAGGACTAGCGGGATACGGCGGGGAGCTGTTTTTT
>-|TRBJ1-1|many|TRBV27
CASKTGWDTEAFF
TGTGCCAGCAAGACGGGCTGGGACACTGAAGCTTTCTTT
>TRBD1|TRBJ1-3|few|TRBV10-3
CAISEPGGLSSGNTIYF
TGTGCCATCAGTGAGCCAGGGGGGCTATCTTCTGGAAACACCATATATTTT
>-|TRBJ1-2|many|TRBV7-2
CASSFYSVGNYGYTF
TGTGCCAGCAGCTTTTACTCTGTGGGGAACTATGGCTACACCTTC
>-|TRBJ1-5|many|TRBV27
CASSPSVNSNQPQHF
TGTGCCAGCAGTCCGTCGGTGAATAGCAATCAGCCCCAGCATTTT
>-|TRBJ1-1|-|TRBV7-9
CASSPRAGEFNTEAFF
TGTGCCAGCAGCCCCCGAGCAGGGGAATTCAACACTGAAGCTTTCTTT
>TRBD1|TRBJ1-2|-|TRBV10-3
CAITQGAWDGYTF
TGTGCCATCACCCAGGGGGCGTGGGATGGCTACACCTTC
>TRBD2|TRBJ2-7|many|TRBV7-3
CASSLDPPGLAGNEQYF
TGTGCCAGCAGCTTGGATCCGCCGGGACTAGCGGGAAACGAGCAGTACTTC
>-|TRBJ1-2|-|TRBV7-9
CASSLAGDLGYTF
TGTGCCAGCAGCTTGGCCGGGGACCTTGGCTACACCTTC
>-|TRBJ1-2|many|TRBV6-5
CASSYSRLDVTNYGYTF
TGTGCCAGCAGTTACTCGAGACTGGACGTAACTAACTATGGCTACACCTTC
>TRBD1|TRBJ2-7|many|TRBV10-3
CAISEVTGAHEQYF
TGTGCCATCAGTGAGGTGACAGGGGCCCACGAGCAGTACTTC
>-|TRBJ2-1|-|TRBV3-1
CASSQEGDGYNEQFF
TGTGCCAGCAGCCAAGAAGGGGACGGATACAATGAGCAGTTCTTC
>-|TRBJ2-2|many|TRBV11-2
CASSSEANTGELFF
TGTGCCAGCAGCTCCGAGGCGAACACCGGGGAGCTGTTTTTT
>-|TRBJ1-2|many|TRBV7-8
CASSLLNANYGYTF
TGTGCCAGCAGCCTCCTGAACGCTAACTATGGCTACACCTTC
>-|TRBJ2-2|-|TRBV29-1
CSVATGSGELFF
TGCAGCGTTGCCACAGGGTCCGGGGAGCTGTTTTTT
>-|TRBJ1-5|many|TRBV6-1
CASNTRGRSNQPQHF
TGTGCCAGCAATACGCGGGGGAGAAGCAATCAGCCCCAGCATTTT
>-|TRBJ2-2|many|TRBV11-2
CASSLTGGYYTGELFF
TGTGCCAGCAGCTTAACAGGAGGATATTACACCGGGGAGCTGTTTTTT
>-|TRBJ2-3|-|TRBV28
CASSPPDSTDTQYF
TGTGCCAGCAGTCCGCCGGACAGCACAGATACGCAGTATTTT
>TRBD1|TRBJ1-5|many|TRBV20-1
CSFAGTGEQPQHF
TGCAGCTTTGCAGGGACAGGGGAACAGCCCCAGCATTTT
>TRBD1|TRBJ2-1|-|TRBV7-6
CASSTPGQYNEQFF
TGTGCCAGCAGCACCCCGGGACAGTACAATGAGCAGTTCTTC
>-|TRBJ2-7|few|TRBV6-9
CASSYNSFTHEQYF
TGTGCCAGCAGTTACAACAGCTTCACTCACGAGCAGTACTTC
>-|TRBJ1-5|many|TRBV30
CAWSGGQGQPQHF
TGTGCCTGGAGTGGAGGGCAAGGTCAGCCCCAGCATTTT
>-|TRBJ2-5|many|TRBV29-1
CSVEDLFQETQYF
TGCAGCGTTGAAGATCTGTTTCAAGAGACCCAGTACTTC
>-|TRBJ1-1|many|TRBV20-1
CSAGDPRNTEAFF
TGCAGTGCTGGAGACCCAAGGAACACTGAAGCTTTCTTT
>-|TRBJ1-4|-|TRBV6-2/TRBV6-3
CASSYSVGKLFF
TGTGCCAGCAGTTACTCGGTAGGAAAACTGTTTTTT
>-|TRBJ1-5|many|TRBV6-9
CASSYTHRTAGGNQPQHF
TGTGCCAGCAGTTACACGCACCGGACAGCGGGTGGGAATCAGCCCCAGCATTTT
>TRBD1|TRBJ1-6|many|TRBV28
CASSFRTGSYNSPLHF
TGTGCCAGCAGTTTCCGGACAGGGTCTTATAATTCACCCCTCCACTTT
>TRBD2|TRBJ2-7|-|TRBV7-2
CASSLKAGGLTYEQYF
TGTGCCAGCAGCTTAAAAGCGGGGGGTCTTACCTACGAGCAGTACTTC
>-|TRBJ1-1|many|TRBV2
CASNEYTEAFF
TGTGCCAGCAATGAATACACTGAAGCTTTCTTT
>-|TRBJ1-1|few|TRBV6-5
CASSYREYPDTEAFF
TGTGCCAGCAGTTACCGGGAATACCCGGACACTGAAGCTTTCTTT
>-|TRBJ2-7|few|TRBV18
CASSRASDSYEQYF
TGTGCCAGCTCACGGGCTAGCGACTCCTACGAGCAGTACTTC
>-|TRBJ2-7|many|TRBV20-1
CSSIRAGYSYEQYF
TGCAGCTCCATCCGGGCCGGGTACTCCTACGAGCAGTACTTC
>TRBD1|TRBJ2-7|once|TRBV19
CASRLTGGESYEQYF
TGTGCCAGTAGGCTGACAGGGGGGGAGTCGTACGAGCAGTACTTC
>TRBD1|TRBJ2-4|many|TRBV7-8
CASSQISGQFDIQYF
TGTGCCAGCAGCCAAATATCGGGACAGTTTGACATTCAGTACTTC
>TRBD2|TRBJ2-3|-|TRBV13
CASSRRLAGYSTDTQYF
TGTGCCAGCAGTCGTCGACTAGCGGGATATAGCACAGATACGCAGTATTTT
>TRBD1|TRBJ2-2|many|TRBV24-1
CATSDLGQGTTGELFF
TGTGCCACCAGTGATTTGGGACAGGGTACCACCGGGGAGCTGTTTTTT
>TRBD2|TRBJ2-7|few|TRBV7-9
CASSLLASGNPIFRYEQYF
TGTGCCAGCAGCTTATTGGCTAGCGGGAACCCCATCTTTAGGTACGAGCAGTACTTC
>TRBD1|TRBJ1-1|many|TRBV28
CASSLEGAVGAEAFF
TGTGCCAGCAGTTTGGAGGGGGCGGTGGGCGCTGAAGCTTTCTTT
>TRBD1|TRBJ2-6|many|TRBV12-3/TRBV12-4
CASSFEVWTGPSSGANVLTF
TGTGCCAGCAGTTTCGAGGTTTGGACAGGCCCCAGCTCTGGGGCCAACGTCCTGACTTTC
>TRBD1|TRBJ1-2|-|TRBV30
CAWSVLLDRDGYTF
TGTGCCTGGAGTGTACTCCTGGACAGGGACGGCTACACCTTC
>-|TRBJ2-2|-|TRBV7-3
CASSGELSSGELFF
TGTGCCAGTTCAGGGGAACTGAGTTCCGGGGAGCTGTTTTTT
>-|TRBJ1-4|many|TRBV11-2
CASSSSPIPYANEKLFF
TGTGCCAGCAGCTCCAGTCCCATTCCCTACGCTAATGAAAAACTGTTTTTT
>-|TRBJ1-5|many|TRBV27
CASRRGSGNNQPQHF
TGTGCCAGCAGGAGGGGCAGCGGGAACAATCAGCCCCAGCATTTT
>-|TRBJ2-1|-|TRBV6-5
CASSYSTVGGSYNEQFF
TGTGCCAGCAGTTACTCCACTGTCGGGGGCTCCTACAATGAGCAGTTCTTC
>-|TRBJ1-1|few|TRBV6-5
CASSFLRGKAFF
TGTGCCAGCAGTTTTTTGAGGGGAAAAGCTTTCTTT
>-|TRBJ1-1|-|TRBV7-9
CASSWGVVDTEAFF
TGTGCCAGCAGCTGGGGGGTAGTCGACACTGAAGCTTTCTTT
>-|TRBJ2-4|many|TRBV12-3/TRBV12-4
CASSLFGVGIQYF
TGTGCCAGCAGTTTATTCGGGGTTGGCATTCAGTACTTC
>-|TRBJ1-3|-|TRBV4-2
CASSLQGQSDTIYF
TGTGCCAGCAGCCTCCAGGGTCAGTCGGACACCATATATTTT
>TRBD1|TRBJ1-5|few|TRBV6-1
CASSPNRGQPQHF
TGTGCCAGCAGCCCTAACAGGGGGCAGCCCCAGCATTTT